This TCR beta chain was observed in a study of T cells in Graves' hyperthyroidism and ophthalmopathy. Study-level results: Most thyroid clonotypes that were expanded above 0.001 also turned up in blood.

Disease duration was under 3 months in the ophthalmopathy patients, who also had a Clinical Activity Score of at least 3 and a NOSPECS grade of at least 4. Those patients with uncontrolled infection, other autoimmune disease, pregnancy or lactation were excluded. Using around 10 ml of fresh peripheral blood, PBMCs were prepared. TCR beta CDR3 regions were amplified from RNA. A first-round RT-PCR of the TCR CDR3 used the HTBI primer set. TCRdb ran MiXCR on the multiplex PCR reads and lists one entry per CDR3 protein. Seen here are around 400,000 distinct CDR3 sequences, around 15% observed once, and the top ten hold about 21%. This clonotype was detected a few times. Its target is unknown. The length of the CDR3 is 17 residues. Germline V gene data show CDR1 as SGHRS and CDR2 as YFSETQ. V lost 4 bases and J lost 7; bases outside the gene matches: 14.

The TCR sequence derives from a woman between 55 and 75 years old with Graves' ophthalmopathy. This chain joins TRBV5-1 and TRBJ1-1, with 12 bases that match TRBD1. Source material: blood. As DNA, the CDR3 is TGCGCCAGCAGCCCGGACGTGGGGGACAGGGGGCTTGGTGAAGCTTTCTTT. This encodes CASSPDVGDRGLGEAFF.